The sequence of this T cell receptor (beta chain) was determined in a study of T-cell memory formation after mild COVID-19. With respect to this clonotype: Its antigen is currently unknown.

It was 5'RACE with constant-segment primers that produced the TCR alpha and TCR beta cDNA libraries, which carried sample barcodes and UMIs. From the 5' RACE reads, TCRdb called clonotypes with MiXCR, one entry per CDR3 protein. The table records roughly 620,000 distinct CDR3 sequences, roughly 18% of them present only once. Findings and limits, study-wide: The finding that pre-infection memory included some responding clones suggested that cross-reactive memory joined.

The CDR3 is made up of 17 amino acids. Germline lookup yields CDR1 SGHDN and CDR2 FVKESK. V trimming: 1 base; J trimming: 4 bases; junction bases outside the gene matches: 6. The clonotype originates from an adult woman who had mild COVID-19 (a few samples of this study predate the infection). Cell type and time point are not known. The sequencing sample was made of PBMCs or a T cell subset sorted from them (not recorded which). The chain has TRBV14 and TRBJ2-2, with 10 positions matching TRBD1. The CDR3 sequence is CASSQGWGQGITGELFF. In DNA, the CDR3 is TGTGCCAGCAGCCAAGGATGGGGACAGGGGATCACCGGGGAGCTGTTTTTT.